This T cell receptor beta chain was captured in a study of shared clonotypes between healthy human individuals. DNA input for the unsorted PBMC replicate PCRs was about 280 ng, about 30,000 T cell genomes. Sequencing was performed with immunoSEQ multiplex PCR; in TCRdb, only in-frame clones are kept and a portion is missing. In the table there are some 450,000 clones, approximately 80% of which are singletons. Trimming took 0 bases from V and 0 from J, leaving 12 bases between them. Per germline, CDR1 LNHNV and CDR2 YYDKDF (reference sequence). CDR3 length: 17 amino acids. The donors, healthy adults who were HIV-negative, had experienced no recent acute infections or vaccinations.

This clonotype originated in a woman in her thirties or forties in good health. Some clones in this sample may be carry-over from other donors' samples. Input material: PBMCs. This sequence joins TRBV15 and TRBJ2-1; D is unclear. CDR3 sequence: CATSRDPPGSSYNEQFF. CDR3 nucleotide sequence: TGTGCCACCAGCAGAGACCCCCCTGGATCCTCCTACAATGAGCAGTTCTTC.